These 9 T cell receptor beta chains originate from one sample sequenced in a study of T cell changes during pregnancy in multiple sclerosis. Some clones are missing from TCRdb's copy, which holds only in-frame ones; the method was immunoSEQ multiplex PCR. The sample consists of roughly 66,000 clones, roughly 90% of them appearing once. This specimen consisted of peripheral blood, obtained in the first trimester of pregnancy. The receptors stem from a female donor with multiple sclerosis, enrolled in a pregnancy study.

The chain uses TRBV5-4 and TRBJ2-5; perhaps TRBD2 as D (5 bases). The germline gives CDR1 SGHNT, CDR2 YYREEE (reference sequence). The V end was cut by 0 bases, the J end by 2 bases, with 8 bases between. The length of the CDR3 is 14 residues. DNA of the CDR3: TGTGCCAGCAGCTTGGAGGGAGTTCAAGAGACCCAGTACTTC. Its translation: CASSLEGVQETQYF. Complete variable domain (other parts from reference TRBV5-4 and TRBJ2-5): ETGVTQSPTHLIKTRGQQVTLRCSSQSGHNTVSWYQQALGQGPQFIFQYYREEENGRGNFPPRFSGLQFPNYSSELNVNALELDDSALYLCASSLEGVQETQYFGPGTRLLVL.

This chain joins TRBV6-1 and TRBJ2-7, with 10 bases fitting TRBD2. With V trimmed by 2 bases and J by 3 bases, 4 bases remained unmatched. The CDR3 runs 15 residues. CDR1 and CDR2 from the germline V gene are MNHNS and SASEGT. CDR3 loop: CASSELAGGYYEQYF. The CDR3 DNA is TGTGCCAGCAGTGAATTAGCGGGGGGTTACTACGAGCAGTACTTC.

The chain combines TRBV2 with TRBJ2-1; the D gene is possibly TRBD1 (6 bases). This CDR3 region has 11 residues. Trimming took 6 bases from V and 12 from J, leaving 12 bases between them. Germline V CDR1 and CDR2: SNHLY, FYNNEI. CDR3 sequence reads: CASRSGVGQFF. In DNA, the CDR3 is TGTGCCAGCAGGTCAGGGGTTGGGCAGTTCTTC.

The rearrangement uses TRBV9 and TRBJ2-6, with D perhaps matching TRBD1 (5 bases). The length of the CDR3 is 19 residues. Germline assignment: CDR1 SGDLS and CDR2 YYNGEE. The ends were cut back, 3 bases at V and 0 bases at J, with 19 bases in the middle. The CDR3 DNA reads as TGTGCCAGCAGCGCGCAGGGTGGTGGGGTAGGCTCTGGGGCCAACGTCCTGACTTTC. As protein: CASSAQGGGVGSGANVLTF.

The CDR3: CASSQDWGVPTDTQYF. The DNA for the CDR3 is TGCGCCAGCAGCCAAGATTGGGGGGTCCCAACAGATACGCAGTATTTT. The V and J genes are TRBV4-3 and TRBJ2-3, with a weak D call TRBD2 (6 bases). The CDR3 is made up of 16 amino acids. Between the trimmed V and J ends, which lost 0 bases and 3 bases, there was a span of 13 bases. Germline V gene lookup returns CDR1 LGHNA and CDR2 YSLEER.

This rearrangement joins TRBV23-1 to TRBJ2-1; TRBD2 matches 8 bases. TRBV23-1 counts as an open reading frame of uncertain function. The CDR3 has 17 amino acids. V was pared by 3 bases and J by 6 bases, with 13 bases of the junction left unmatched. CDR3 region: CASSHPSPREVPNEQFF. CDR3 coding DNA: TGCGCCAGCAGTCACCCCTCCCCGCGGGAGGTTCCCAATGAGCAGTTCTTC.

The rearrangement uses TRBV5-4 and TRBJ2-3; 12 bases are shared with TRBD2. The CDR3 runs to 16 residues. Germline V gene sequence: CDR1 SGHNT, CDR2 YYREEE (reference sequence). V shed 3 bases, J shed 5 bases, and the junction held 7 bases outside the gene matches. The chain's CDR3 is CASSSLAGGRQDTQYF. The CDR3 region has the DNA TGTGCCAGCAGCTCCCTAGCGGGAGGGCGACAAGATACGCAGTATTTT.

The chain employs TRBV5-4 and TRBJ1-5; D uncertain. Looked up from germline, CDR1 is SGHNT and CDR2 is YYREEE (reference sequence). CDR3 size: 15 residues. With 4 bases removed from V and 2 bases from J, the gap between germline ends came to 13 bases. CDR3 protein: CASSNTEEGNQPQHF. In DNA form, the CDR3 reads TGTGCCAGCAGCAACACCGAGGAGGGCAATCAGCCCCAGCATTTT.

The chain carries TRBV6-5 and TRBJ2-2; tentative D call: TRBD2 (5 bases). V was pared by 2 bases and J by 2 bases, with 9 bases between. Germline V gives CDR1 MNHEY, CDR2 SVGAGI. This CDR3 has 15 amino acids. This CDR3 reads CASSYTRDNTGELFF. In nucleotides, the CDR3 is TGTGCCAGCAGTTACACCCGGGATAACACCGGGGAGCTGTTTTTT.